This TCR beta chain comes out of a study of cytomegalovirus exposure and HLA in healthy donors. 60 Vbeta and 13 Jbeta primers were used in PCR. The table came from immunoSEQ multiplex PCR; TCRdb's copy has only in-frame clones and leaves some out. Its table lists approximately 150,000 clones. The TCR sequence derives from a woman in her fifties or sixties in good health and CMV-seronegative. The material sequenced was PBMCs.

CDR3 in DNA: TGCGCCAGCAGCTTGAATCTTGGAGCAGATACGCAGTATTTT. Residues: CASSLNLGADTQYF. V is TRBV5-1 and J is TRBJ2-3; D gene unclear. Trimming removed 1 base from V and 4 bases from J, with 10 bases in between. The CDR3 runs to 14 residues. In germline, CDR1 is SGHRS, CDR2 YFSETQ.